This TCR beta chain was sequenced for a study of cytomegalovirus exposure and HLA in healthy donors. Study-level findings and limits: Later analysis associated a missense DCLRE1C variant with TCR beta V- and J-gene trimming. Analysis was performed later, and it showed HLA-associated TCR beta chains to be more clonally expanded than equally common others. Fewer N-insertions (relative to the roughly 730-donor mean) were reportedly seen in an Asian-associated ancestry cluster in a later analysis.

PCR involved 60 Vbeta and 13 Jbeta primers. The protocol was immunoSEQ multiplex PCR, while the TCRdb copy is restricted to in-frame clones and leaves out a portion. The data hold more than 95,000 clones, with about 16% observed a single time. In regard to this clone: Its specificity is not known.

Healthy people donating bone marrow made up the donors. V gave up 5 bases and J gave up 7 bases, with 21 bases separating them. The length of the CDR3 is 16 residues. Germline loops: CDR1 SGHTA, CDR2 FQGNSA. Sequenced material: PBMCs. The chain joins TRBV7-2 to TRBJ2-1; a possible D gene is TRBD2 (5 bases). This receptor was obtained from a female donor in good health and CMV-seronegative. Here the CDR3 DNA reads TGTGCCAGCAGCCCGCCTGGACGAATTTCGGGGAATGAGCAGTTCTTC. Amino acid sequence: CASSPPGRISGNEQFF.